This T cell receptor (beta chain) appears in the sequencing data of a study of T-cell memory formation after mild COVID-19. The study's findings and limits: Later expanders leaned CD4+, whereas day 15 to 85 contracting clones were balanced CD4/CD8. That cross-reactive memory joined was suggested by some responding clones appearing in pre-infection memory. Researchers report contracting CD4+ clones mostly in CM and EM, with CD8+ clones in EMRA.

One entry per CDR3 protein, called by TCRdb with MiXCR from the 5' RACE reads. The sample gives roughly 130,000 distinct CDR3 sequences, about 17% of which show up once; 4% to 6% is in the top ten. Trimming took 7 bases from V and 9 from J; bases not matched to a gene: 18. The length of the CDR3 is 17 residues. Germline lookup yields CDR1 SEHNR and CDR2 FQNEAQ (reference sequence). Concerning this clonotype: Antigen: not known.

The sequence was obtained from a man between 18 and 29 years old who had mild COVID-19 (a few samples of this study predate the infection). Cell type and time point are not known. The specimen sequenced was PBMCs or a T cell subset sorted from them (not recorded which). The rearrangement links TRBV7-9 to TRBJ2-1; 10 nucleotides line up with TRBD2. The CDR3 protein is CASNPLRTSGLSGEQFF. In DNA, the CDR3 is TGTGCCAGCAACCCTCTGCGGACTAGCGGATTGTCGGGTGAGCAGTTCTTC.